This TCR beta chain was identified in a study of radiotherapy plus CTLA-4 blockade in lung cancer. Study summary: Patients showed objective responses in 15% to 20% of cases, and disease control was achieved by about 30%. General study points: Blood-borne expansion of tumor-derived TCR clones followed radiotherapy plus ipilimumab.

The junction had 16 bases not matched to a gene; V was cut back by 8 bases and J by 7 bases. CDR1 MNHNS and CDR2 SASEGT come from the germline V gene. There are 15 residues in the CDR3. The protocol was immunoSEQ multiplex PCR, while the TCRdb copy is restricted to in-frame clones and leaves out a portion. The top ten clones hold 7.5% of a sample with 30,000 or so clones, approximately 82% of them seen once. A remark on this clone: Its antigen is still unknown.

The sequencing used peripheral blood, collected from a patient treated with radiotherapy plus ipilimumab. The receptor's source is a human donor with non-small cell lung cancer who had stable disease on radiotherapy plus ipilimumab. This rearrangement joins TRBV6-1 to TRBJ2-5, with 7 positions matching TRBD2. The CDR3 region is CASEIGSGGIGTQYF. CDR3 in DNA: TGTGCCAGCGAGATTGGGTCGGGGGGTATAGGGACCCAGTACTTC.